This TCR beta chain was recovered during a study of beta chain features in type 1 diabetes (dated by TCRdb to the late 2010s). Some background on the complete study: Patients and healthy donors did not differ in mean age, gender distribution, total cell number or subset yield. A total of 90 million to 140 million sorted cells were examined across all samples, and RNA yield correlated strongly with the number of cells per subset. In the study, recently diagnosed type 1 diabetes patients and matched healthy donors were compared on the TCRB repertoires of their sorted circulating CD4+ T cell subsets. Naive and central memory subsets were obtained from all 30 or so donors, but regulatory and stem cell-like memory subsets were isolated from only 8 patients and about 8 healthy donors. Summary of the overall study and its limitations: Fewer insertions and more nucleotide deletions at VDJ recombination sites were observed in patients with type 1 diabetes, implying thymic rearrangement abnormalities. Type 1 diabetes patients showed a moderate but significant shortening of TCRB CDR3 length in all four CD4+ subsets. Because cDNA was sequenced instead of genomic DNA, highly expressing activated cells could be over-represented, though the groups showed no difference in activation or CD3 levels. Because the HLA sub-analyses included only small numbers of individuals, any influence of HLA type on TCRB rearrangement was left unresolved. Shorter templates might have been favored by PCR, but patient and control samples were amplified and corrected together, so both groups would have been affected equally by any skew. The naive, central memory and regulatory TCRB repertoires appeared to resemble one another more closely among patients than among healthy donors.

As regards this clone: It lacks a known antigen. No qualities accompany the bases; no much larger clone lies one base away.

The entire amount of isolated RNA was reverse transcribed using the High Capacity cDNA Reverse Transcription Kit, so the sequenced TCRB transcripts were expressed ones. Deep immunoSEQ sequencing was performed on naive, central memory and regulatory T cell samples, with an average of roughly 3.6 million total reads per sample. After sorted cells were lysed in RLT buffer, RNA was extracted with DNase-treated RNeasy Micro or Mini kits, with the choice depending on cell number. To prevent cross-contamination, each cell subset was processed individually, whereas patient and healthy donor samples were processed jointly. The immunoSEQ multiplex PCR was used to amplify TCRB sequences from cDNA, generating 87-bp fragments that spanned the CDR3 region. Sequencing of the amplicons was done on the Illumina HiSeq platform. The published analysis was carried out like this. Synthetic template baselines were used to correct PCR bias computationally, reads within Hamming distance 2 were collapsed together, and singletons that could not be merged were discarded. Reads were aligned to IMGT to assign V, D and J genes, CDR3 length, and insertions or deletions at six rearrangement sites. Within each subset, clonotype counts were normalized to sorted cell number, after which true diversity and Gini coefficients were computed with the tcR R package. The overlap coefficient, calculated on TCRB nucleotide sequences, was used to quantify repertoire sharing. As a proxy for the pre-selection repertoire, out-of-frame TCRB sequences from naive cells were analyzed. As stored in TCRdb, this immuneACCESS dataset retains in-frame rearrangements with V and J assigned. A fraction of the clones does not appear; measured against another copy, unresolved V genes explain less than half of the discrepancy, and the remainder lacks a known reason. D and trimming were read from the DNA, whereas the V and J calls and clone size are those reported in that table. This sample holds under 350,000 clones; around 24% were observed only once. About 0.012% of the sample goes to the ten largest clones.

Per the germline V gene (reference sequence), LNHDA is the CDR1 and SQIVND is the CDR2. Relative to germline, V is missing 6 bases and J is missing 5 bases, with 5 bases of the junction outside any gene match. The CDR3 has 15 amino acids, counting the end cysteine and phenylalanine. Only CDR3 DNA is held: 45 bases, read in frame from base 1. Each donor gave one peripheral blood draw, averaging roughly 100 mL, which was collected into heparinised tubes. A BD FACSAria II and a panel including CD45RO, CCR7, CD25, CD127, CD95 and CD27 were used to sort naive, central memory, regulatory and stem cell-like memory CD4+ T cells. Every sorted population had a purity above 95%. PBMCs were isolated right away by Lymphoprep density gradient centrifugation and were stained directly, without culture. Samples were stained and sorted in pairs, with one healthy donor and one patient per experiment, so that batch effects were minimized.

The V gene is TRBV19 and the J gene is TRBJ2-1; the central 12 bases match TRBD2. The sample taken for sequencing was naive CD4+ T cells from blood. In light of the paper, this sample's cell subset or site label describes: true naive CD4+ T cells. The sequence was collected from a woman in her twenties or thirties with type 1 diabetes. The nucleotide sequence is TGTGCCAGTAGCCTTACTAGCGGGAGGCACAATGAGCAGTTCTTC. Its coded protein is CASSLTSGRHNEQFF. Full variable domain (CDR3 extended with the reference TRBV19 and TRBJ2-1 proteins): DGGITQSPKYLFRKEGQNVTLSCEQNLNHDAMYWYRQDPGQGLRLIYYSQIVNDFQKGDIAEGYSVSREKKESFPLTVTSAQKNPTAFYLCASSLTSGRHNEQFFGPGTRLTVL.